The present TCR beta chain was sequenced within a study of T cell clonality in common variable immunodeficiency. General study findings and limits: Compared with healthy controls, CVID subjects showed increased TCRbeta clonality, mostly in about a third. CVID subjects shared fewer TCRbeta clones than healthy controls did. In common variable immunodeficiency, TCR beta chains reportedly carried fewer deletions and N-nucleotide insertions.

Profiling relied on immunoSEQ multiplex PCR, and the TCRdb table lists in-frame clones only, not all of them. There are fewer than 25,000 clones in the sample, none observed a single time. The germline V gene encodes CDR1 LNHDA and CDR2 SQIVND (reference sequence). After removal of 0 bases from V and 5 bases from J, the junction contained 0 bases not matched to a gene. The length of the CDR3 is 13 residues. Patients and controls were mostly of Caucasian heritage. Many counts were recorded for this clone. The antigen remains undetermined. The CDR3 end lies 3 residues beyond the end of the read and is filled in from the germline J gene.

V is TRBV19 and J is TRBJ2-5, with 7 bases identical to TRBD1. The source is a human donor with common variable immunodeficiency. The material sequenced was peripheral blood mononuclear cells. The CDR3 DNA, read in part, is TGTGCCAGTAGTATAGAAGGGGGCGAGACC. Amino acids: CASSIEGGET. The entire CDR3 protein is CASSIEGGETQYF.